Shown below are 9 T cell receptor beta chains from a single sample sequenced in a study of monozygotic twins with inflammatory bowel disease. TCRdb processed the 5' RACE reads again and assigns one entry to each CDR3 protein, with no DNA. The table lists about 380,000 distinct CDR3 sequences, with 2% to 3% in the top ten. Input material: blood. These TCRs come from a human donor with ulcerative colitis or Crohn's disease, or a healthy co-twin of an affected twin (not recorded which).

The chain employs TRBV20-1 and TRBJ2-5; the D call from TCRdb, TRBD1, cannot be confirmed without DNA. Germline V gives CDR1 DFQATT, CDR2 SNEGSKA (reference sequence). The CDR3 has 12 residues. The CDR3 sequence: CSAGAGRETQYF.

The V gene is TRBV7-2, the J gene TRBJ1-1. This CDR3 spans 15 amino acids. The V gene's germline CDR1 is SGHTA and CDR2 FQGNSA. The CDR3 loop reads CASSLFTIMNTEAFF.

The V gene is TRBV9, the J gene TRBJ2-1; the D call from TCRdb, TRBD2, cannot be confirmed without DNA. The CDR3 has 15 residues. The V gene's germline CDR1 is SGDLS and CDR2 YYNGEE. This CDR3 reads CASSVGAAPYNEQFF.

The chain has TRBV24-1 and TRBJ1-5; TCRdb calls TRBD1, which cannot be checked without DNA. The CDR3 runs 16 residues. Germline lookup yields CDR1 KGHDR and CDR2 SFDVKD. The CDR3 loop is CATSDKQGVPYQPQHF.

J is TRBJ2-3 and V is TRBV20-1; the D gene TCRdb calls, TRBD2, cannot be checked with no DNA. Germline lookup yields CDR1 DFQATT and CDR2 SNEGSKA (reference sequence). The CDR3 is 16 amino acids. The CDR3 here is CSASNRPGLLVDTQYF.

The J gene is TRBJ2-2, the V gene TRBV6-5; TCRdb reports TRBD1, a call that lacks DNA to check it against. CDR1 MNHEY and CDR2 SVGAGI come from the germline V gene. The CDR3 is 15 residues long. The CDR3 protein is CASSYEGALTGELFF.

The V gene is TRBV28, the J gene TRBJ2-7; TCRdb calls TRBD1, which cannot be checked without DNA. CDR1 is MDHEN and CDR2 is SYDVKM in the germline V gene. This CDR3 comprises 18 residues. The CDR3 protein is CASSPSIPTGPARHEQYF.

The chain's CDR3 is CASSEARRSYEQYF. The V call is TRBV6-1, the J call TRBJ2-7. Germline lookup yields CDR1 MNHNS and CDR2 SASEGT. There are 14 residues in the CDR3.

The J gene is TRBJ1-1, the V gene TRBV19. The V gene's germline CDR1 is LNHDA and CDR2 SQIVND (reference sequence). This CDR3 contains 13 residues. CDR3 sequence: CASSMQANTEAFF.